This T cell receptor beta chain was captured by sequencing in a study of cytomegalovirus exposure and HLA in healthy donors. Study results and limitations: A list of roughly 160 TCR beta chains associated with cytomegalovirus was given.

The CDR3 covers 13 residues. The V gene lost 0 bases and the J gene lost 10 bases, with 12 bases spanning the gap. Germline CDR1 MNHEY, CDR2 SVGAGI. 13 Jbeta primers and 60 Vbeta primers were used for the PCR. Sequencing was performed with immunoSEQ multiplex PCR; in TCRdb, only in-frame clones are kept and a portion is missing. The sample has 93,000 or so clones; approximately 84% are singletons. Remarks on this clone: The antigen remains unidentified.

The clonotype comes from a young woman in good health and CMV-seropositive. The rearrangement uses TRBV6-5 and TRBJ1-1, with D possibly being TRBD1 (5 bases). The sample comprised PBMCs. The CDR3 here is CASSYSDRIGAFF. The CDR3 bases are TGTGCCAGCAGTTACTCCGACAGAATTGGAGCTTTCTTT.